The TCR beta chain under discussion was sequenced for a study of blood T cell repertoires in COVID-19. Across the whole study: The cDNA or gDNA used as material had been derived from T cells, B-cell-depleted T cells, or PBMCs.

V lost 0 bases and J 10 bases, leaving 13 bases between the germline ends. The V gene's germline CDR1 is SGHTA and CDR2 FQGTGA. CDR3 length: 14 amino acids. Per the authors' pipeline: Amplified reference gene primers provided the basis for estimating nucleated cell counts. Data came from immunoSEQ multiplex PCR; TCRdb stores just in-frame clones and leaves some out. That table gives V, J and clone size, and the DNA gave D and trimming. Among some 150,000 clones listed, around 87% were seen once. This clonotype was sampled from a man aged 50 to 60 who had recovered from COVID-19. The sample was peripheral blood. V gene TRBV7-3 combines with J gene TRBJ2-4, with a possible D match to TRBD2 (6 bases). CDR3 amino acids: CASSLTASAAIQYF. In DNA, the CDR3 is TGTGCCAGCAGCTTAACCGCTAGCGCGGCGATTCAGTACTTC.